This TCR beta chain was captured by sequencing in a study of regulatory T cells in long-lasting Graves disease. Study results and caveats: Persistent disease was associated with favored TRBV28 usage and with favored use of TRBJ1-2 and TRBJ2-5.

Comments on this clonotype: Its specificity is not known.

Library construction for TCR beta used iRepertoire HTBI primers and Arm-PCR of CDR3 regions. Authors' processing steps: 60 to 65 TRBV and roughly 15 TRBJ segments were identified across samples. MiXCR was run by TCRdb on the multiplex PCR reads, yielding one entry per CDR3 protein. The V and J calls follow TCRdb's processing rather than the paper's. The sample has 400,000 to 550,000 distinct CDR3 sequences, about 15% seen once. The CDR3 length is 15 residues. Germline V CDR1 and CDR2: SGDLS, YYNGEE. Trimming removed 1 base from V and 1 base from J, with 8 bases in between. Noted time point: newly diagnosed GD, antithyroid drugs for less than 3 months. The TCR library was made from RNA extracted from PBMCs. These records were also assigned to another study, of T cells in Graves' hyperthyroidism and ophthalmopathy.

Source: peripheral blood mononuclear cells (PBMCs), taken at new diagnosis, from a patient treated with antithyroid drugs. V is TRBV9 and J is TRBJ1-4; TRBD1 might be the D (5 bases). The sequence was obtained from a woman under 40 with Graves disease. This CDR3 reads CASSVSGETNEKLFF. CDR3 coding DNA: TGTGCCAGCAGCGTATCGGGGGAAACTAATGAAAAACTGTTTTTT.